This T cell receptor beta chain was documented in a study of cytomegalovirus exposure and HLA in healthy donors. CDR1 is SGHAT, CDR2 FQNNGV, per germline. Trimming at V came to 6 bases and at J to 4 bases, leaving 5 bases not matched to a gene. CDR3 length equals 13 residues. Both 60 Vbeta primers and 13 Jbeta primers went into the PCR. The repertoire was sequenced with immunoSEQ multiplex PCR; TCRdb's copy has only in-frame clones and lacks some. The profile shows some 140,000 clones, around 68% of them singletons. The origin of this receptor is a man aged 30 to 39 in good health and CMV-seronegative. The material sequenced was PBMCs. The chain recombines TRBV11-2 with TRBJ1-2; 7 bases match TRBD1. CDR3 sequence: CASSLTGAYGYTF. CDR3 coding DNA: TGTGCCAGCAGTTTAACAGGGGCCTATGGCTACACCTTC.